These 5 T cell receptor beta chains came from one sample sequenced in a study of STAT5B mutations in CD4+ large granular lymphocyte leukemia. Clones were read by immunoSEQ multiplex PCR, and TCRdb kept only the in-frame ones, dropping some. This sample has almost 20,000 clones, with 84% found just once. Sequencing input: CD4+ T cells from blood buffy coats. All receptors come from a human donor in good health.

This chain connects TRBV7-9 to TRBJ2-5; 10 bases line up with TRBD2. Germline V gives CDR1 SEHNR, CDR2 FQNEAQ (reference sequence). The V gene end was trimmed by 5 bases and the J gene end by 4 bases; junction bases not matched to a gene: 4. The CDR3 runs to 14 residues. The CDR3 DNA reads TGTGCCAGCAGCCAACTAGCGGGATCAGAGACCCAGTACTTC. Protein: CASSQLAGSETQYF.

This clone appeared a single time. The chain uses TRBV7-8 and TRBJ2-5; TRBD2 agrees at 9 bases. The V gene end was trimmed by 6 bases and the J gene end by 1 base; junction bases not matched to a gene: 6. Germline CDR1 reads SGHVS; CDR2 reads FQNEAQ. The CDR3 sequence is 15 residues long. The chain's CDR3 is CASRRSSGGQETQYF. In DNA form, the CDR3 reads TGTGCCAGCAGAAGAAGTAGCGGGGGCCAAGAGACCCAGTACTTC.

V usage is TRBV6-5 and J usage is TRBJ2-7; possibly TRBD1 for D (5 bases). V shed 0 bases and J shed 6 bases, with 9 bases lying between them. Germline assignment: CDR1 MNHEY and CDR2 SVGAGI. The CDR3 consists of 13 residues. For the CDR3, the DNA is TGTGCCAGCAGTTACTCGAGGCAGGGCGAGCAGTACTTC. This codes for CASSYSRQGEQYF.

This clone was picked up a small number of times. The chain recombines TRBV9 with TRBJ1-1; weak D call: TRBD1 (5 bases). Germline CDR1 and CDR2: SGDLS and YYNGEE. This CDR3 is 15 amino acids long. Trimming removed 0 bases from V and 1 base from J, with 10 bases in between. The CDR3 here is CASSVGGSENTEAFF. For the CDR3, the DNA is TGTGCCAGCAGCGTAGGGGGGTCGGAGAACACTGAAGCTTTCTTT.

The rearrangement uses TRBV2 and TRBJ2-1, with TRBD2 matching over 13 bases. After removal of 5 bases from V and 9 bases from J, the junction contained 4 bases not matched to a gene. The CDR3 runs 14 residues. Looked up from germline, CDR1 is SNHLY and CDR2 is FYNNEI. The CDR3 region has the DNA TGTGCCAGCAGTCCGGGACTAGCGGGACTTGAGCAGTTCTTC. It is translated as CASSPGLAGLEQFF.